The 8 T cell receptor beta chains below all came from one sample that was sequenced in a study of blood T cell repertoires in COVID-19. Sequencing was performed with immunoSEQ multiplex PCR; in TCRdb, only in-frame clones are kept and a portion is missing. Here the sample spans 160,000 or so clones, 80% being singletons. Sequenced material: peripheral blood. The receptors were gathered from an older man with active or convalescent COVID-19.

The DNA for the CDR3 is TGTGCCAGCAGCGTAGAGGTAGGGGGAGAGACCCAGTACTTC. This translates into CASSVEVGGETQYF. The rearrangement links TRBV9 to TRBJ2-5; D possibly corresponds to TRBD1 (6 bases). The CDR3 is made up of 14 amino acids. V lost 0 bases to trimming and J lost 4 bases, with 10 bases between them. Germline values: CDR1 SGDLS, CDR2 YYNGEE. The full variable domain, with the rest looked up from reference TRBV9 and TRBJ2-5, is DSGVTQTPKHLITATGQRVTLRCSPRSGDLSVYWYQQSLDQGLQFLIQYYNGEERAKGNILERFSAQQFPDLHSELNLSSLELGDSALYFCASSVEVGGETQYFGPGTRLLVL.

The chain employs TRBV28 and TRBJ1-5; D may be TRBD1 (6 bases). Trimming shortened V by 8 bases and J by 5 bases, and 16 bases separated the two germline ends. CDR1 is MDHEN and CDR2 is SYDVKM in the germline V gene. The length of the CDR3 is 14 residues. CDR3 sequence: CASGSPQGHQPQHF. The CDR3 bases are TGTGCCAGCGGGTCCCCCCAGGGGCATCAGCCCCAGCATTTT.

The chain combines TRBV6-5 with TRBJ1-2; TRBD1 agrees at 12 bases. Germline lookup yields CDR1 MNHEY and CDR2 SVGAGI. V lost 5 bases and J lost 4; bases outside the gene matches: 5. This CDR3 contains 15 residues. In nucleotides, the CDR3 is TGTGCCAGCAGTCCAGGGACAGGGGGCGGCTATGGCTACACCTTC. It is translated as CASSPGTGGGYGYTF.

This clone was seen a single time. The chain combines TRBV7-2 with TRBJ2-1, with TRBD1 as a possible D gene (5 bases). CDR3 length equals 15 residues. Between the trimmed V and J ends, which lost 1 base and 9 bases, there was a span of 16 bases. The germline gives CDR1 SGHTA, CDR2 FQGNSA. The CDR3 loop is CASSLEQGSVGEQFF. CDR3 DNA sequence: TGTGCCAGCAGCTTAGAGCAGGGAAGCGTAGGTGAGCAGTTCTTC.

This chain uses TRBV18 with TRBJ1-6; 8 nucleotides align to TRBD1. Trimming removed 3 bases from V and 5 bases from J; junction bases left unmatched: 3. Germline CDR1 is KGHSH and CDR2 is LQKENI. The CDR3 contains 15 residues. CDR3 region: CASSPDRANNSPLHF. The CDR3 DNA is TGTGCCAGCTCACCGGACAGGGCGAATAATTCACCCCTCCACTTT.

The chain carries TRBV3-1 (or the pseudogene TRBV3-2) and TRBJ1-2; D is uncertain. The CDR3 contains 15 residues. Trimming cost V 4 bases and J 8 bases, with 20 bases left between them. The germline CDR1 and CDR2 sequences are LGHDT and YNNKEL (reference sequence). The CDR3 here is CASSPIERPALGYTF. DNA of the CDR3: TGTGCCAGCAGCCCGATAGAGAGGCCGGCCTTGGGCTACACCTTC.

This clone has just one count. The chain joins TRBV30 to TRBJ2-6; D is ambiguous. The CDR3 is made up of 15 amino acids. Trimming pared 0 bases from V and 0 bases from J, leaving 6 bases between. Looked up from germline, CDR1 is GTSNPN and CDR2 is SVGIG (reference sequence). The CDR3 DNA is TGTGCCTGGAGTGTACAGACCTCTGGGGCCAACGTCCTGACTTTC. Its translation: CAWSVQTSGANVLTF.

The CDR3 reads CASRSRDSPPQHF. In DNA form, the CDR3 reads TGTGCCAGCAGGTCCCGGGACAGTCCGCCCCAGCATTTT. V and J are TRBV12-3 or TRBV12-4 and TRBJ1-5; TRBD1 aligns across 7 bases. V lost 6 bases and J lost 9; bases outside the gene matches: 8. The CDR3 loop spans 13 amino acids.